A selection of T cell receptor beta chains follows, all from one sample in a study of T cells after posttransplantation cyclophosphamide. The data were produced by immunoSEQ multiplex PCR, yet TCRdb's version contains in-frame clones alone and is incomplete. Of about 24,000 clones in the sample, roughly 88% were seen once. The specimen sequenced was PBMCs. The source is a woman aged 55-75 years with a blood cancer, CMV-positive, and with a related stem cell donor. Both conserved end residues are part of each CDR3. A D gene is named only where the DNA matches it firmly. A row's size may be missing; if present it is once, few, many or a size class.

D	size	V	J	DNA	CDR3
TRBD1	NA	TRBV4-1	TRBJ2-2	TGCGCCAGCAGCCGACAGGGAGTCACCGGGGAGCTGTTTTTT	CASSRQGVTGELFF
NA	NA	TRBV5-1	TRBJ2-1	TGCGCCAGCAGCTTTGGACTAAACTCCTACAATGAGCAGTTCTTC	CASSFGLNSYNEQFF
TRBD1	NA	TRBV4-1	TRBJ2-1	TGCGCCAGCAGTCCCGGGACAGCACAATACAATGAGCAGTTCTTC	CASSPGTAQYNEQFF
NA	NA	TRBV10-2	TRBJ1-5	TGCGCCAGCAGTGGGCAGGGCAATCAGCCCCAGCATTTT	CASSGQGNQPQHF
TRBD1	NA	TRBV30	TRBJ2-7	TGTGCCTGGAGCAAACTGGACAGGGGGCGTCCCTACGAGCAGTACTTC	CAWSKLDRGRPYEQYF
TRBD1	NA	TRBV7-8	TRBJ1-5	TGTGCCAGCAGCTCTCTGGACAGGGGGAGCAATCAGCCCCAGCATTTT	CASSSLDRGSNQPQHF
NA	NA	TRBV30	TRBJ2-3	TGTGCCTGGAAATCGCCGGTAGTAACAGATACGCAGTATTTT	CAWKSPVVTDTQYF
NA	once	TRBV4-2	TRBJ2-7	TGTGCCAGCAGCCAGGGAAACGGGGGTAGCTCCTACGAGCAGTACTTC	CASSQGNGGSSYEQYF
TRBD1	NA	TRBV6-5	TRBJ1-2	TGTGCCAGCAACACGGGGGTTGACAGGGACGGCTACACCTTC	CASNTGVDRDGYTF
NA	NA	TRBV5-1	TRBJ2-6	TGCGCCAGCAGCTTGGGACAAATCTCTGGGGCCAACGTCCTGACTTTC	CASSLGQISGANVLTF
NA	NA	TRBV18	TRBJ2-1	TGTGCCAGCTCGAGCACCCGGGATGAGCAGTTCTTC	CASSSTRDEQFF
NA	NA	TRBV6-1	TRBJ2-7	TGTGCCAGCCTTGCTAGCATGGCCTACGAGCAGTACTTC	CASLASMAYEQYF